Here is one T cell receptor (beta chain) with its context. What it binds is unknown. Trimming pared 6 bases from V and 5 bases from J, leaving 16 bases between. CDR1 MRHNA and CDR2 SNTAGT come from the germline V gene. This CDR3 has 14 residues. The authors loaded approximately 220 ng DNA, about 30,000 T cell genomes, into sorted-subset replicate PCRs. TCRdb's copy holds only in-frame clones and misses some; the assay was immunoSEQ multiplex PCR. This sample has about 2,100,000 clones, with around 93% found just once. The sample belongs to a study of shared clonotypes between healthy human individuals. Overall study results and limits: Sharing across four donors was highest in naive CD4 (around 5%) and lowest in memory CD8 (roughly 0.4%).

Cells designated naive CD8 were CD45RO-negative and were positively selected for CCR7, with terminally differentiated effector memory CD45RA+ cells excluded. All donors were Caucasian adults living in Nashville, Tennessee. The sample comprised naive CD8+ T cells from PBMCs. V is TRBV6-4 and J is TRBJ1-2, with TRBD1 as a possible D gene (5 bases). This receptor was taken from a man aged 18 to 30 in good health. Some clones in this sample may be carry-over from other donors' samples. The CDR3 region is CASRKGQAAYGYTF. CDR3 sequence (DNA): TGTGCCAGCAGGAAGGGGCAGGCGGCGTATGGCTACACCTTC.